A single sample is the source of the 12 T cell receptor beta chains below, sequenced in a study of radiation and T cells in renal cell carcinoma. Clones were read by immunoSEQ multiplex PCR, and TCRdb kept only the in-frame ones, dropping some. This table has about 65,000 clones, around 78% appearing once. The time point: blood 2 weeks post-SBRT. Treatment denoted: 15 Gy SBRT to primary tumor, nephrectomy 4 weeks later. This specimen consisted of blood, obtained from a patient whose treatment included radiotherapy and nephrectomy. These TCRs come from a man aged 55 to 70 with renal cell carcinoma.

The genes are TRBV12-5 and TRBJ2-4, with 11 bases that match TRBD2. CDR1 is LGHNT and CDR2 is FRNRAP in the germline V gene. J lost 0 bases, V lost 7 bases, and 17 bases had no gene match. CDR3 size: 20 residues. CDR3 loop: CASASGSGTSGWIAKNIQYF. The DNA for the CDR3 is TGTGCTAGTGCCTCCGGATCCGGGACTAGCGGATGGATAGCCAAAAACATTCAGTACTTC.

V and J are TRBV5-1 and TRBJ1-2; D is undetermined. CDR3 length equals 14 residues. V was shortened by 1 base and J by 6 bases, with 13 bases between the two germline ends. In germline, CDR1 is SGHRS, CDR2 YFSETQ. The CDR3 loop is CASSLTHAEDGYTF. In DNA, the CDR3 is TGCGCCAGCAGCTTGACCCACGCGGAGGATGGCTACACCTTC.

J is TRBJ2-1 and V is TRBV4-3, with 9 bases aligning to TRBD2. J lost 3 bases, V lost 0 bases, and 3 bases had no gene match. This CDR3 has 16 amino acids. Germline V gene lookup returns CDR1 LGHNA and CDR2 YSLEER. The CDR3 DNA reads as TGCGCCAGCAGCCAAGAAAGGACTAGCGTCTACAATGAGCAGTTCTTC. It codes for CASSQERTSVYNEQFF.

V and J are TRBV9 and TRBJ1-1; D gene unclear. CDR3 length: 15 amino acids. The germline V and J ends were trimmed by 3 bases and 1 base, with 13 bases remaining between them. Germline loops: CDR1 SGDLS, CDR2 YYNGEE. The CDR3 region has the DNA TGTGCCAGCAGCGATAGTCGGTACAAGAACACTGAAGCTTTCTTT. It specifies CASSDSRYKNTEAFF.

J is TRBJ1-2 and V is TRBV7-9; 9 bases fit TRBD1. V was pared by 1 base and J by 10 bases, with 4 bases of the junction left unmatched. The CDR3 totals 13 residues. CDR1 and CDR2 from the germline V gene are SEHNR and FQNEAQ (reference sequence). This CDR3 is CASSLEGQGLYTF. CDR3 nucleotide sequence: TGTGCCAGCAGCTTAGAGGGACAGGGCCTCTACACCTTC.

The chain has TRBV18 and TRBJ1-1; 8 bases agree with TRBD1. V shed 2 bases, J shed 3 bases, and the junction held 8 bases outside the gene matches. This CDR3 is 16 amino acids long. Germline V gene sequence: CDR1 KGHSH, CDR2 LQKENI. In DNA form, the CDR3 reads TGTGCCAGCTCACCAATCCCAGGGGGCATCGACACTGAAGCTTTCTTT. Amino acids: CASSPIPGGIDTEAFF.

The CDR3, as DNA: TGTGCCAGCAGTTCCGTCGATGAGCAGTTCTTC. Protein: CASSSVDEQFF. The V call is TRBV11-2, the J call TRBJ2-1; D not resolved. V was clipped by 6 bases and J by 8 bases, with 8 bases between them. CDR1 and CDR2 (germline): SGHAT, FQNNGV. This CDR3 has 11 amino acids.

The V gene is TRBV6-6, the J gene TRBJ1-6, with D maybe TRBD1 (6 bases). From germline, CDR1 is MNHNY and CDR2 SVGAGI (reference sequence). This CDR3 spans 13 amino acids. V was shortened by 6 bases and J by 5 bases, with 8 bases between the two germline ends. Here the CDR3 DNA reads TGTGCCAGCAGGTACAGGGATAATTCACCCCTCCACTTT. Translating gives CASRYRDNSPLHF.

J is TRBJ2-2 and V is TRBV2, with D perhaps matching TRBD1 (5 bases). The CDR3 covers 14 residues. Per germline, CDR1 SNHLY and CDR2 FYNNEI. Trimming left V 7 bases short and J 4 bases short, with 13 bases between. The CDR3 nucleotides are TGTGCCAGCAAGGCAGGGCTGGGCACCGGGGAGCTGTTTTTT. Translating gives CASKAGLGTGELFF. Complete variable domain (other parts from reference TRBV2 and TRBJ2-2): EPEVTQTPSHQVTQMGQEVILRCVPISNHLYFYWYRQILGQKVEFLVSFYNNEISEKSEIFDDQFSVERPDGSNFTLKIRSTKLEDSAMYFCASKAGLGTGELFFGEGSRLTVL.

This chain uses TRBV4-1 with TRBJ2-5; D unclear. V lost 4 bases to trimming and J lost 4 bases, with 13 bases between them. The CDR3 totals 14 residues. CDR1 is MGHRA and CDR2 is YSYEKL in the germline V gene. For the CDR3, the DNA is TGCGCCAGCAGCCTAGGGCTTATGGTAGAGACCCAGTACTTC. Protein sequence: CASSLGLMVETQYF.

This clone counts as medium-sized. The rearrangement joins TRBV7-9 to TRBJ1-1, with D uncertain. CDR1 SEHNR and CDR2 FQNEAQ come from the germline V gene (reference sequence). The CDR3 is 14 residues long. Trimming removed 4 bases from V and 3 bases from J, with 12 bases in between. The CDR3 coding sequence is TGTGCCAGCAGCTCGAGCCTGACCGACACTGAAGCTTTCTTT. Translation gives CASSSSLTDTEAFF.

This clone was found a few times. The gene calls are TRBV30 and TRBJ1-3, with D perhaps matching TRBD1 (5 bases). This CDR3 comprises 15 residues. The V and J ends lost 1 base and 0 bases respectively, with 10 bases between them. The germline CDR1 and CDR2 sequences are GTSNPN and SVGIG (reference sequence). The CDR3 nucleotides read TGTGCCTGGAGTGGACAGTACGTCTCTGGAAACACCATATATTTT. Translating gives CAWSGQYVSGNTIYF.